This is a list of T cell receptor beta chains from one sample in a study of cytomegalovirus exposure and HLA in healthy donors. Sequencing used immunoSEQ multiplex PCR; TCRdb keeps in-frame clones, though not all of them. The sample comprises 50,000 or so clones, approximately 70% of which are singletons, and about 9.1% rests with the top ten. The sample taken for sequencing was PBMCs. These TCRs come from a woman between 45 and 60 years old in good health and CMV-seronegative. Each CDR3 is given with its conserved first and last residue. A D gene is named only where the DNA matches it firmly. A row's size may be missing; if present it is once, few, many or a size class.

j_call v_call clone_size d_call cdr3_aa cdr3_nt
TRBJ2-5 TRBV7-7 NA TRBD2 CASSQETSDQETQYF TGTGCTAGCAGCCAAGAGACTAGCGACCAAGAGACCCAGTACTTC
TRBJ2-3 TRBV19 NA NA CASSMRDTDTQYF TGTGCCAGTAGTATGCGGGACACAGATACGCAGTATTTT
TRBJ2-7 TRBV6-5 NA TRBD1 CASSYSTGQPYEQYF TGTGCCAGCAGTTACTCGACGGGACAGCCCTACGAGCAGTACTTC
TRBJ2-1 TRBV5-6 NA TRBD2 CASSARLAGPNEQFF TGTGCCAGCAGCGCGAGACTAGCGGGCCCCAATGAGCAGTTCTTC
TRBJ2-7 TRBV4-2 NA NA CASSQDSSYEQYF TGTGCCAGCAGCCAAGACAGCTCCTACGAGCAGTACTTC
TRBJ2-7 TRBV28 NA TRBD1 CASTPDRAQPYEQYF TGTGCCAGCACTCCAGACAGGGCTCAGCCCTACGAGCAGTACTTC
TRBJ2-3 TRBV7-6 NA TRBD1 CASSLVETGWGTDTQYF TGTGCCAGCAGCTTAGTGGAGACAGGGTGGGGCACAGATACGCAGTATTTT
TRBJ1-1 TRBV5-6 NA NA CASSWRSSTEAFF TGTGCCAGCAGCTGGAGGTCGTCCACTGAAGCTTTCTTT
TRBJ2-1 TRBV6-5 NA TRBD2 CASRSTSGEQFF TGTGCCAGCAGATCCACTAGCGGTGAGCAGTTCTTC
TRBJ2-3 TRBV6-6 NA NA CASSHTPSTDTQYF TGTGCCAGCAGTCATACTCCAAGCACAGATACGCAGTATTTT
TRBJ2-5 TRBV28 NA TRBD2 CASSPLAGGAETQYF TGTGCCAGCAGCCCTTTAGCGGGAGGCGCAGAGACCCAGTACTTC
TRBJ2-7 TRBV18 NA TRBD2 CASSPRLAGVYEQYF TGTGCCAGCTCACCAAGACTAGCGGGAGTCTACGAGCAGTACTTC
TRBJ2-1 TRBV7-8 NA TRBD2 CASSSSSGGFYNEQFF TGTGCCAGCAGCTCCTCTAGCGGAGGTTTTTACAATGAGCAGTTCTTC
TRBJ2-7 TRBV28 NA TRBD2 CASSFSPGGEQYF TGTGCCAGCAGTTTTAGTCCGGGGGGGGAGCAGTACTTC
TRBJ2-7 TRBV11-2 NA NA CASSLGFSSYEQYF TGTGCCAGCAGCCTTGGTTTTAGCTCCTACGAGCAGTACTTC
TRBJ1-5 TRBV27 NA NA CASSPLGPRNQPQHF TGTGCCAGCAGTCCCCTGGGGCCCCGCAATCAGCCCCAGCATTTT
TRBJ1-2 TRBV18 NA NA CASSPSREAGGYTF TGTGCCAGCTCACCCAGCAGGGAGGCCGGGGGCTACACCTTC
TRBJ1-1 TRBV18 NA NA CASSPRANTEAFF TGTGCCAGCTCACCACGGGCCAACACTGAAGCTTTCTTT
TRBJ1-2 TRBV28 NA NA CASTLPTGLGYGYTF TGTGCCAGCACCCTCCCGACAGGCCTAGGCTATGGCTACACCTTC
TRBJ2-7 TRBV28 few NA CASSPGRGRYF TGTGCCAGCAGCCCGGGTAGGGGTAGGTACTTC
TRBJ2-7 TRBV6-5 NA TRBD2 CASIDTVGGTYEQYF TGTGCCAGCATCGATACGGTGGGAGGGACCTACGAGCAGTACTTC
TRBJ2-2 TRBV7-9 NA TRBD1 CASSLGGGSAGELFF TGTGCCAGCAGCTTAGGAGGGGGCAGCGCCGGGGAGCTGTTTTTT
TRBJ2-3 TRBV2 NA TRBD1 CASRGDRVATDTQYF TGTGCCAGCAGGGGGGACAGGGTAGCCACAGATACGCAGTATTTT
TRBJ2-3 TRBV10-1 NA TRBD2 CASTLGTSGTDTQYF TGCGCCAGCACTCTGGGGACTAGCGGTACAGATACGCAGTATTTT
TRBJ2-7 TRBV30 few TRBD1 CAWSPLGQGGYEQYF TGTGCCTGGAGCCCACTCGGACAGGGTGGGTACGAGCAGTACTTC
TRBJ1-5 TRBV4-3 NA NA CASSQEPLQGNQPQHF TGCGCCAGCAGCCAAGAACCTCTCCAGGGCAATCAGCCCCAGCATTTT
TRBJ1-2 TRBV7-9 once NA CASSSPREVRGYTF TGTGCCAGCAGTTCCCCCCGGGAGGTTAGGGGCTACACCTTC
TRBJ2-1 TRBV29-1 NA NA CSVGRTGEYEQFF TGCAGCGTTGGCCGTACGGGGGAATATGAGCAGTTCTTC
TRBJ1-4 TRBV2 NA TRBD1 CASSGQGLVVFF TGTGCCAGCTCCGGACAGGGTTTGGTGGTGTTTTTT
TRBJ2-3 TRBV7-8 NA TRBD2 CASTLAGGQDTQYF TGTGCCTCAACCCTAGCGGGAGGGCAAGATACGCAGTATTTT
TRBJ2-7 TRBV5-6 few NA CASSFGGPSREQYF TGTGCCAGCAGCTTCGGAGGGCCGAGTAGAGAGCAGTACTTC
TRBJ1-2 TRBV28 NA TRBD1 CASSPPGTANGGYTF TGTGCCAGCAGTCCCCCCGGGACAGCTAACGGTGGCTACACCTTC
TRBJ2-2 TRBV2 NA TRBD2 CASTPLAGGSGELFF TGTGCCAGCACCCCTTTAGCGGGGGGTTCCGGGGAGCTGTTTTTT
TRBJ2-1 TRBV5-1 once TRBD2 CASSSQREYNEQFF TGCGCCAGCAGCTCCCAGCGGGAGTACAATGAGCAGTTCTTC
TRBJ2-2 TRBV28 NA TRBD1 CASSQTGSMSGELFF TGTGCCAGCAGCCAGACAGGGTCCATGTCCGGGGAGCTGTTTTTT
TRBJ2-7 TRBV29-1 NA NA CSVEPLRTYEQYF TGCAGCGTTGAACCTCTTCGGACATACGAGCAGTACTTC
TRBJ2-2 TRBV15 NA TRBD2 CATSSPSGRGIGELFF TGTGCCACCAGCAGTCCCAGCGGGAGGGGAATCGGGGAGCTGTTTTTT
TRBJ1-2 TRBV7-2 NA NA CASGTGGSGRGYTF TGTGCCAGCGGAACTGGAGGGTCAGGAAGAGGCTACACCTTC
TRBJ2-6 TRBV5-5 NA NA CASSVGDSGANVLTF TGTGCCAGCAGCGTAGGGGACTCTGGGGCCAACGTCCTGACTTTC
TRBJ1-1 TRBV5-1 NA NA CASSGSLNSWNTEAFF TGCGCCAGCAGCGGTTCTTTGAACAGTTGGAACACTGAAGCTTTCTTT
TRBJ1-5 TRBV28 NA NA CASRYREVSNQPQHF TGTGCCAGCAGGTACAGGGAAGTGAGCAATCAGCCCCAGCATTTT
TRBJ2-1 TRBV27 NA NA CASSNLLAYEQFF TGTGCCAGCAGTAACCTTCTAGCTTATGAGCAGTTCTTC
TRBJ1-4 TRBV9 NA NA CASSPLSTNEKLFF TGTGCCAGCAGCCCCCTCTCAACTAATGAAAAACTGTTTTTT
TRBJ2-5 TRBV5-1 once NA CASSLNRRGAETQYF TGCGCCAGCAGCTTGAACCGGAGGGGCGCCGAGACCCAGTACTTC
TRBJ2-4 TRBV30 NA NA CAWRGLAKNIQYF TGTGCCTGGCGCGGGCTAGCCAAAAACATTCAGTACTTC
TRBJ2-5 TRBV19 NA NA CASSFSMRGGDYSETQYF TGTGCCAGTAGTTTCTCAATGAGGGGGGGTGACTACTCCGAAACCCAGTACTTC
TRBJ2-7 TRBV7-8 once TRBD2 CASSLGSGGKQYF TGTGCCAGCAGCTTAGGTTCGGGAGGCAAGCAGTACTTC
TRBJ2-3 TRBV5-1 NA TRBD2 CASSLALTSGRATDTQYF TGCGCCAGCAGCTTGGCGCTGACTAGCGGGAGGGCCACAGATACGCAGTATTTT
TRBJ1-1 TRBV6-1 NA TRBD1 CASILQGGQSTEAFF TGTGCCAGCATCCTACAGGGGGGGCAAAGCACTGAAGCTTTCTTT